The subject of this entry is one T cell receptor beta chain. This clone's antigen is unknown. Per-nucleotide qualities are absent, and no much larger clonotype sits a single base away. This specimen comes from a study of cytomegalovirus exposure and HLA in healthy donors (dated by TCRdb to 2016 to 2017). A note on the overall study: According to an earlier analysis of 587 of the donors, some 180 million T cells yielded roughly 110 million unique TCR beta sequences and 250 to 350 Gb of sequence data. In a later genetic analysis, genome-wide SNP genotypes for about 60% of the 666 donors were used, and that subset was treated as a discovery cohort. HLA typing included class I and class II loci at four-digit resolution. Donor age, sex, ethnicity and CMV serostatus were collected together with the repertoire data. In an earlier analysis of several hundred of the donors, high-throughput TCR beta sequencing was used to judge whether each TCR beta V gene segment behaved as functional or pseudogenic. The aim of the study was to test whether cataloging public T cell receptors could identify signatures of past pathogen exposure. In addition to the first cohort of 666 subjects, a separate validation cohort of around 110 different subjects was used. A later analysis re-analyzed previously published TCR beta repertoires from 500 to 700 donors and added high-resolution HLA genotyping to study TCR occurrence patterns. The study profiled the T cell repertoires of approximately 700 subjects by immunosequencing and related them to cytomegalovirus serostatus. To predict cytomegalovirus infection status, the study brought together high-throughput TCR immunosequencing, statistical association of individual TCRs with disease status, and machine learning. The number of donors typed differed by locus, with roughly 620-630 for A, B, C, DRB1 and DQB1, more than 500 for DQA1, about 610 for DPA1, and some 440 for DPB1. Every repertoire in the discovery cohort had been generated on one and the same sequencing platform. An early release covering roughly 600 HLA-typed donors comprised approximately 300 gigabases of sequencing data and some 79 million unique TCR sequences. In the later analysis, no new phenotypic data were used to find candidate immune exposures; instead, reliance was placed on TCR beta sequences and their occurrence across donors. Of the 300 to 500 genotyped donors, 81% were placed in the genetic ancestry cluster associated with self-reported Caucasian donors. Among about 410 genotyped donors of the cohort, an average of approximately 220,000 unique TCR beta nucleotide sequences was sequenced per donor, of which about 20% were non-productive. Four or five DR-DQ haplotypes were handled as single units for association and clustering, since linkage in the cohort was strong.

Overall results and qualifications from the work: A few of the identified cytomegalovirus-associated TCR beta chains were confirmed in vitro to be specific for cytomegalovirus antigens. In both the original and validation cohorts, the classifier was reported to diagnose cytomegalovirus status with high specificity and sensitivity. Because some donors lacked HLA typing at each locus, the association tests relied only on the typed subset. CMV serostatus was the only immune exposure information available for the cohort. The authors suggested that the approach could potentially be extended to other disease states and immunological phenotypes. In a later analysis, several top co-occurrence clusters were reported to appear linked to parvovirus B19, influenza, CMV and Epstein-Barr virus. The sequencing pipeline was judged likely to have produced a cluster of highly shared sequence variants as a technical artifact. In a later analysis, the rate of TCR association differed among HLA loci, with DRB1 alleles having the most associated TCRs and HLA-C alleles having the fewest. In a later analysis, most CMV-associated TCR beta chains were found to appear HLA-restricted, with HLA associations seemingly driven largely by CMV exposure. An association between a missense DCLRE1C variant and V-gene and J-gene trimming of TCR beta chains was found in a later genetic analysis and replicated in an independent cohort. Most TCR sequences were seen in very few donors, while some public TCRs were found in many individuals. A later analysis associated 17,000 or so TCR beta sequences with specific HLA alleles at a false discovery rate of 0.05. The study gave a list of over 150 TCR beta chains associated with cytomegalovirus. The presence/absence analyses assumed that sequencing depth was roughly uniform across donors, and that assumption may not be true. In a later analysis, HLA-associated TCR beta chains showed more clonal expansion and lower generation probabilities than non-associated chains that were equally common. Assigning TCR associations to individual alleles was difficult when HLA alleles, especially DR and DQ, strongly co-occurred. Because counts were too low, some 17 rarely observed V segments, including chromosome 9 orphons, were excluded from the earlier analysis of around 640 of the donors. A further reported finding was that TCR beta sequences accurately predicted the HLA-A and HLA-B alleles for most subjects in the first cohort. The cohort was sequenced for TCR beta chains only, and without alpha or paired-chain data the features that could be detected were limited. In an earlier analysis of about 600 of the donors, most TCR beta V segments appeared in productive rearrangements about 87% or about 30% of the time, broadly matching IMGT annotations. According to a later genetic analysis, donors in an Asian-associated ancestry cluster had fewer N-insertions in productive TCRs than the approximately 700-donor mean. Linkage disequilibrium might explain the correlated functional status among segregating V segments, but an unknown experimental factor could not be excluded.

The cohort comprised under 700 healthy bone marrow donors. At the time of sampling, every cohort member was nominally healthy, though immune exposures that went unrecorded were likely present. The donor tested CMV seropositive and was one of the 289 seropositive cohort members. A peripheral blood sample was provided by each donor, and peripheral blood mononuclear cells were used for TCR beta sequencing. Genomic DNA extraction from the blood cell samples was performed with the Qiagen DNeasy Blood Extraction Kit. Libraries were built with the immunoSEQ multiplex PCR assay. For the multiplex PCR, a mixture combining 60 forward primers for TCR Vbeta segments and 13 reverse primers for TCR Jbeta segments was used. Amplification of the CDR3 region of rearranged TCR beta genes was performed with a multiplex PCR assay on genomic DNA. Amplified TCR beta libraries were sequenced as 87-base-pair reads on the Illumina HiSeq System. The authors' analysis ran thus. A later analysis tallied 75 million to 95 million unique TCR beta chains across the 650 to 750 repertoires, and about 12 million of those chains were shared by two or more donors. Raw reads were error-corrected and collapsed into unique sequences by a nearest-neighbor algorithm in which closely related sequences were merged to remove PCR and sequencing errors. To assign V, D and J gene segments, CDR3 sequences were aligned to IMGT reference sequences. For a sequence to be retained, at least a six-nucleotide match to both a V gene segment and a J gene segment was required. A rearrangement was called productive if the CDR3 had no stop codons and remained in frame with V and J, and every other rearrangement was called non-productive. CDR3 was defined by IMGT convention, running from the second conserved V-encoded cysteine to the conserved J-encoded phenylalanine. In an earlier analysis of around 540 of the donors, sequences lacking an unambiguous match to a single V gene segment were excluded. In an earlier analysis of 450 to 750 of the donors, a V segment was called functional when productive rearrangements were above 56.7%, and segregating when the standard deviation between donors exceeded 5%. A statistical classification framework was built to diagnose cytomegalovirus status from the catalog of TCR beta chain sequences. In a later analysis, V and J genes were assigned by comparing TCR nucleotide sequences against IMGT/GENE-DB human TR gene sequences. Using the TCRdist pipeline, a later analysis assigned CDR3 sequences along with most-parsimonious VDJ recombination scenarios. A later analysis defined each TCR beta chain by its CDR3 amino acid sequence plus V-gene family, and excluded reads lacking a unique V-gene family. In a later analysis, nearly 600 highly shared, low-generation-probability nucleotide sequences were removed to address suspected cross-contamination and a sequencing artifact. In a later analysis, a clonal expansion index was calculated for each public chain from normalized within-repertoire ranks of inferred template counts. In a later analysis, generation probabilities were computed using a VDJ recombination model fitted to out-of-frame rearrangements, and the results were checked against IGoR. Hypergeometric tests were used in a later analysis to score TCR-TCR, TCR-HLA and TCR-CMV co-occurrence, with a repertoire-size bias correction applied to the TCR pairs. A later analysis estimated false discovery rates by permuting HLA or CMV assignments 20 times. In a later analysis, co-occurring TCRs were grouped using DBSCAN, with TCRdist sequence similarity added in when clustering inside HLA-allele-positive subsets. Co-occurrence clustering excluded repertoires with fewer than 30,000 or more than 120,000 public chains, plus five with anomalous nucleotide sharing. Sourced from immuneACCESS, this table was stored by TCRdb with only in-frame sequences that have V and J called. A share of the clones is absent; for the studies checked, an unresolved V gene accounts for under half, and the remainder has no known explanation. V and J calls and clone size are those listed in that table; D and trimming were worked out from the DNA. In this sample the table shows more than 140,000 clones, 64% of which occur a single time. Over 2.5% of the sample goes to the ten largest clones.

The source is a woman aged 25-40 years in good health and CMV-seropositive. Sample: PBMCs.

The CDR3 reads as follows: CASSLGTGATDTQYF. The DNA sequence reads TGTGCCAGCAGCTTAGGAACAGGGGCAACAGATACGCAGTATTTT. In this chain, TRBV11-3 is recombined with TRBJ2-3; TRBD1 matches 7 bases in the middle. Trimming takes 1 base off V and 3 bases off J; junction bases not matched to a gene: 4. The CDR3 covers 15 residues, taking in both the cysteine and the phenylalanine. The kept DNA is CDR3 alone, 45 bases in frame from the first base. CDR1 and CDR2 (SGHNT, YENEEA) derive from the germline V gene.